This passage covers 13 T cell receptor beta chains from one sample sequenced in a study of a mutant IDH1 vaccine in newly diagnosed glioma. Documented time point: week 11, during vaccination. In the vaccine, a single dose held 300 ug of the mutant IDH1 20-mer peptide, along with topical imiquimod. Which antigens these TCRs recognize remains unknown. The data were produced by immunoSEQ multiplex PCR, yet TCRdb's version contains in-frame clones alone and is incomplete. The sample yields about 39,000 clones, roughly 80% seen once. The material was peripheral blood mononuclear cells (PBMCs), obtained from a glioma patient whose treatment included an IDH1 peptide vaccine. Receptors originate from a woman in her twenties or thirties with glioma. Some clones in this sample may be carry-over from other donors' samples.

The CDR3 region has the DNA TGTGCCAGCAGCGCTAGGGCAGGGAGCACTGAAGCTTTCTTT. Translation gives CASSARAGSTEAFF. The V and J genes are TRBV9 and TRBJ1-1; perhaps TRBD1 as D (5 bases). The V end lost 3 bases, the J end lost 4 bases, and 13 bases lay between the germline ends. This CDR3 contains 14 residues. Germline loops: CDR1 SGDLS, CDR2 YYNGEE.

This clone was recorded a few times. This sequence joins TRBV5-8 and TRBJ1-3; D remains unclear. The CDR3 sequence is 12 residues long. V lost 4 bases to trimming and J lost 4 bases, with 6 bases between them. CDR1 and CDR2 from the germline V gene are SGHTS and YDEGEE. CDR3 amino acids: CASSNLGNTIYF. In nucleotides, the CDR3 is TGTGCCAGCAGCAATTTAGGAAACACCATATATTTT. Based on the CDR3 plus reference TRBV5-8 and TRBJ1-3, the full variable domain is EAGVTQSPTHLIKTRGQQATLRCSPISGHTSVYWYQQALGLGLQFLLWYDEGEERNRGNFPPRFSGRQFPNYSSELNVNALELEDSALYLCASSNLGNTIYFGEGSWLTVV.

The chain links TRBV6-5 to TRBJ2-7, with D possibly matching TRBD1 (6 bases). From germline, CDR1 is MNHEY and CDR2 SVGAGI. The CDR3 has 15 amino acids. Trimming left V 2 bases short and J 3 bases short, with 14 bases between. The CDR3, as DNA: TGTGCCAGCAGTTACCAAAACGGACAGCACTACGAGCAGTACTTC. Its protein is CASSYQNGQHYEQYF.

The chain is built from TRBV19 and TRBJ1-2, with TRBD1 matching 9 bases. The CDR3 consists of 13 residues. V gave up 5 bases and J gave up 9 bases; unmatched junction bases: 7. Germline assignment: CDR1 LNHDA and CDR2 SQIVND (reference sequence). The CDR3 nucleotides read TGTGCCAGTAGTCCCGGGACAGGGCAGCGCTACACCTTC. Its translation: CASSPGTGQRYTF.

The gene calls are TRBV29-1 and TRBJ1-1; perhaps TRBD1 as D (5 bases). V was cut by 4 bases and J by 4 bases, with 16 bases left in between. Germline V CDR1 and CDR2: SQVTM, ANQGSEA. This CDR3 is 14 amino acids long. The CDR3 region has the DNA TGCAGCGTTGTTGGCAGGGCGGCCTCCACTGAAGCTTTCTTT. It is translated as CSVVGRAASTEAFF. The full variable domain, completed using reference TRBV29-1 and TRBJ1-1, is SAVISQKPSRDICQRGTSLTIQCQVDSQVTMMFWYRQQPGQSLTLIATANQGSEATYESGFVIDKFPISRPNLTFSTLTVSNMSPEDSSIYLCSVVGRAASTEAFFGQGTRLTVV.

V gene TRBV19 combines with J gene TRBJ2-5; D remains unclear. The CDR3 is made up of 13 amino acids. Germline CDR1 LNHDA, CDR2 SQIVND (reference sequence). Trimming removed 3 bases from V and 3 bases from J, with 8 bases in between. CDR3 DNA sequence: TGTGCCAGTAGTATGTACGGAGAAGAGACCCAGTACTTC. It encodes CASSMYGEETQYF.

The rearrangement joins TRBV27 to TRBJ2-5; 7 nucleotides match TRBD1. There are 16 residues in the CDR3. Trimming at V came to 0 bases and at J to 2 bases, leaving 6 bases not matched to a gene. Germline assignment: CDR1 MNHEY and CDR2 SMNVEV (reference sequence). The CDR3: CASSLSLGDRQETQYF. The CDR3 DNA reads as TGTGCCAGCAGTTTATCACTGGGGGACAGACAAGAGACCCAGTACTTC.

The chain's CDR3 is CSVEGHDGRGYGYTF. CDR3 DNA sequence: TGCAGCGTTGAAGGGCATGATGGAAGGGGCTATGGCTACACCTTC. The rearrangement joins TRBV29-1 to TRBJ1-2, with D possibly TRBD1 on 5 matching bases. Per the germline V gene, CDR1 is SQVTM and CDR2 is ANQGSEA. The CDR3 runs 15 residues. V lost 1 base and J 4 bases, leaving 16 bases between the germline ends.

CDR3 in amino acids: CSVVGSIQTQYF. The DNA of the CDR3 is TGCAGCGTTGTTGGTTCAATCCAGACCCAGTACTTC. The gene calls are TRBV29-1 and TRBJ2-5, with no clear D. Germline-derived CDR1 and CDR2 are SQVTM and ANQGSEA. V dropped 4 bases and J dropped 6 bases, with 12 bases sitting between them. The CDR3 is 12 residues long.

The CDR3 is CASSPPALGQDTYEQYF. The DNA for the CDR3 is TGTGCCAGCTCACCACCGGCATTGGGACAGGACACCTACGAGCAGTACTTC. V usage is TRBV18 and J usage is TRBJ2-7; 8 bases are a match to TRBD1. Losses at the gene ends were 0 bases for V and 2 bases for J; bases not matched to a gene: 9. Per germline, CDR1 KGHSH and CDR2 LQKENI. The CDR3 extends over 17 amino acids.

This clone was detected only once. The rearrangement joins TRBV9 to TRBJ2-3; D tentatively reads TRBD1 or TRBD2 (5 bases each). V lost 1 base to trimming and J lost 2 bases, with 8 bases between them. This CDR3 spans 14 amino acids. Looked up from germline, CDR1 is SGDLS and CDR2 is YYNGEE. CDR3 amino acids: CASSVRGVTDTQYF. The CDR3 DNA is TGTGCCAGCAGCGTAAGAGGGGTCACAGATACGCAGTATTTT.

The CDR3 region is CASAASPSEQYF. Here the CDR3 DNA reads TGTGCCAGCGCAGCGTCACCCAGCGAGCAGTACTTC. This chain connects TRBV6-6 to TRBJ2-7, with D unclear. V was trimmed by 8 bases and J by 6 bases, leaving 14 bases between them. This CDR3 contains 12 residues. Germline V gene lookup returns CDR1 MNHNY and CDR2 SVGAGI (reference sequence).

The rearrangement links TRBV11-2 to TRBJ2-7; possibly TRBD1 for D (7 bases). Germline CDR1 is SGHAT and CDR2 is FQNNGV. The CDR3 runs 17 residues. Trimming took 4 bases from V and 0 from J, leaving 19 bases between them. The CDR3 here is CASSSIKGAGFSYEQYF. CDR3 bases: TGTGCCAGCAGCTCAATTAAGGGGGCGGGATTCTCCTACGAGCAGTACTTC.